This T cell receptor (beta chain) was documented in a study of T cell repertoires in Merkel cell carcinoma (dated by TCRdb to the late 2010s). With respect to the entire study: Patients with prior intralesional immunotherapy or systemic immune checkpoint blockade before the biopsy were excluded. MCPyV-specific clonotypes were initially defined through tetramer sorting, cloning and paired TCR sequencing of expanded tumor-infiltrating lymphocytes. To be included, a subject needed both a diagnosis of MCPyV-positive Merkel cell carcinoma and tumor-infiltrating lymphocytes that had been successfully expanded in vitro. The paper's findings and limits, for the study overall: No normal tissue biopsies were studied.

Study subjects had biopsy-confirmed Merkel cell carcinoma that was MCPyV-positive, and every subject had positive serum antibodies to T-antigen. A handful of adjacent 10-micron frozen tumor sections were used for genomic DNA extraction without cell sorting or culture. Roughly 5 x 5 x 5 mm of tumor biopsy tissue was frozen in optimal cutting temperature compound. Hematoxylin and eosin scout sections confirmed abundant Merkel cell carcinoma and infiltrating cells in the frozen biopsy. The immunoSEQ assay was used both to sequence TRB CDR3 from tumor genomic DNA and to process the resulting data. The clones in this table, taken by TCRdb from immuneACCESS, are in-frame only. Not every clone is retained; where verified, under half of the shortfall comes from an unresolved V gene, and the cause of the rest is unknown. For this sample there are about 14,000 clones; approximately 80% appear just once. Of the sample, approximately 17% falls within the top ten clones.

As regards this clone: What antigen it recognizes has not been identified. No base-level quality is on record; no much larger clone is a single base apart.

Looking up the germline V gene yields CDR1 SGHNT and CDR2 YENEEA. The trim is 0 bases for V and 2 bases for J, with a gap of 4 bases between the germline ends. CDR3 length: 13 amino acids, cysteine to phenylalanine. The CDR3 DNA has 39 bases and is translated from base 1. The TCR sequence derives from an adult with Merkel cell carcinoma. The rearrangement combines TRBV11-3 with TRBJ2-5; the D gene is not confidently resolved. Sequencing was performed on tumor tissue. The CDR3 protein is CASSLERQETQYF. The nucleotide sequence reads TGTGCCAGCAGCTTAGAAAGACAAGAGACCCAGTACTTC.